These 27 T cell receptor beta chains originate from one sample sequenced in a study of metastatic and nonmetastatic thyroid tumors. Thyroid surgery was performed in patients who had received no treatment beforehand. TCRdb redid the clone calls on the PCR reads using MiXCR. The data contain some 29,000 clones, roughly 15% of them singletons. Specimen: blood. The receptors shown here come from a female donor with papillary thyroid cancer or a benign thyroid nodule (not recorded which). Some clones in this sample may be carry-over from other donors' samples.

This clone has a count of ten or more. The CDR3 bases are TGCAGTGCTAGAGTGGCCCGACAGGGGGCAGATACGCAGTATTTT. This gives the protein CSARVARQGADTQYF. The chain joins TRBV20-1 to TRBJ2-3; 9 bases map to TRBD1. J lost 4 bases, V lost 1 base, and 6 bases had no gene match. Germline values: CDR1 DFQATT, CDR2 SNEGSKA (reference sequence). CDR3 length equals 15 residues.

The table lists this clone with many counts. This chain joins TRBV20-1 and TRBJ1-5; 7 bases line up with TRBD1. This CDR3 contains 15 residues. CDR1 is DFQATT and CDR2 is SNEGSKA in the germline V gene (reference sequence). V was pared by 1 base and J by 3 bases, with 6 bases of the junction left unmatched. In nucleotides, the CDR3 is TGCAGTGCTAGAGTTATTGGGACAGACAATCAGCCCCAGCATTTT. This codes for CSARVIGTDNQPQHF.

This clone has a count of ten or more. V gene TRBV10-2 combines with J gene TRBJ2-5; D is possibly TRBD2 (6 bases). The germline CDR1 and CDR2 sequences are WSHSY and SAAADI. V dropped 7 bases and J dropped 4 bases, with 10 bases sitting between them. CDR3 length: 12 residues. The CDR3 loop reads CASTRGRETQYF. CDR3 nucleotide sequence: TGCGCCAGCACACGGGGGAGAGAGACCCAGTACTTC.

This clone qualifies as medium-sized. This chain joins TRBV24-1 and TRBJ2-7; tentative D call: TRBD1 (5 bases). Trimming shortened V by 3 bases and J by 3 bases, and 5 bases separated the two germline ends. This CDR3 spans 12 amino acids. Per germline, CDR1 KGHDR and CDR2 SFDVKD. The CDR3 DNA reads TGTGCCACCAGTGATACAGGCTACGAGCAGTACTTC. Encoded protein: CATSDTGYEQYF.

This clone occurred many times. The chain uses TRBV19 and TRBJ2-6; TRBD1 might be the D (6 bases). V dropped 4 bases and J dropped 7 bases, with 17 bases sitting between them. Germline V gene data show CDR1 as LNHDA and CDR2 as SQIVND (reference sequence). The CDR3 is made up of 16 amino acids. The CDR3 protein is CASSRLTGLLANVLTF. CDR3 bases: TGTGCCAGTAGTAGACTCACAGGGCTTTTAGCCAACGTCCTGACTTTC.

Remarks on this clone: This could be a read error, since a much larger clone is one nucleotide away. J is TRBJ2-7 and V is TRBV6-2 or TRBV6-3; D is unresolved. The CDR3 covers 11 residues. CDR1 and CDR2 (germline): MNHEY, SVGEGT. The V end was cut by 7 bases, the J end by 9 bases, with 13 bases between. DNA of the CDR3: TGTGCCAGCATTACCCTCCGGACGCAGTACTTC. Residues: CASITLRTQYF.

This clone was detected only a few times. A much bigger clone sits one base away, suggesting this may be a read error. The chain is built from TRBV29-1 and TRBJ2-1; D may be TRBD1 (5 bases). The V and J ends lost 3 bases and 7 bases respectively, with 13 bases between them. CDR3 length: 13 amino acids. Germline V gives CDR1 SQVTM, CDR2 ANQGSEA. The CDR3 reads CSVDYRWINEQFF. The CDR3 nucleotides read TGCAGCGTTGATTACAGGTGGATAAATGAGCAGTTCTTC.

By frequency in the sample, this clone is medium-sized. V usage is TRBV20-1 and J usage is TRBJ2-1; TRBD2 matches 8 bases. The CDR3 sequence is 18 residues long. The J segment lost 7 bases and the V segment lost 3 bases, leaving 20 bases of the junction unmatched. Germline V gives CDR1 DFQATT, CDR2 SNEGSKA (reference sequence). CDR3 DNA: TGCAGTGCTAGGGGATTTACTCTCAGCGGGAGTGATCGGAATGAGCAGTTCTTC. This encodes CSARGFTLSGSDRNEQFF.

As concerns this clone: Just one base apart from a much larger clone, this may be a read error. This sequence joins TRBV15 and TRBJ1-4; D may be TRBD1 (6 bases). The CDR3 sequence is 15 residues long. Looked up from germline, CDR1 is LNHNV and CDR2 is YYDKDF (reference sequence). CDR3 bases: TGTGCCACCAACAGAGTCAACATCATAGGGGGAAAACTGTTTTTT. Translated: CATNRVNIIGGKLFF.

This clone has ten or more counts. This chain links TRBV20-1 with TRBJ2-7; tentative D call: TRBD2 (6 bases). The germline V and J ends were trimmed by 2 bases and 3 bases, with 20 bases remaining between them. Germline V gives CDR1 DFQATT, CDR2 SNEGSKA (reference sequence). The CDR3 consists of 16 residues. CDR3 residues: CSARTILPGTDYEQYF. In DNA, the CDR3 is TGCAGTGCTAGAACCATCCTCCCCGGGACTGACTACGAGCAGTACTTC.

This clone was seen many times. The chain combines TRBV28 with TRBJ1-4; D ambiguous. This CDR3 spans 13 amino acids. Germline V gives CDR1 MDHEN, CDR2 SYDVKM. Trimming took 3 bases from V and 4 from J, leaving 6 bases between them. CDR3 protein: CASSLESNEKLFF. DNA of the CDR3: TGTGCCAGCAGTTTGGAGAGTAATGAAAAACTGTTTTTT.

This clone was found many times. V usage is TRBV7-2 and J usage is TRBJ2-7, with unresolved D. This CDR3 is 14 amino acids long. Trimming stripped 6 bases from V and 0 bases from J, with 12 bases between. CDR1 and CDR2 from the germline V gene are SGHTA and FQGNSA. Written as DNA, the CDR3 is TGTGCCAGCAGATCCGGGCCAAGCTCCTACGAGCAGTACTTC. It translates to CASRSGPSSYEQYF.

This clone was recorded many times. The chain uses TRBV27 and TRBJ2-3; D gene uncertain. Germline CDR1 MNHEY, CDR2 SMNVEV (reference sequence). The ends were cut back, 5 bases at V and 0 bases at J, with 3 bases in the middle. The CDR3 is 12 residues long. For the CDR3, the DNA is TGTGCCAGCAGTCCTAGCACAGATACGCAGTATTTT. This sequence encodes CASSPSTDTQYF.

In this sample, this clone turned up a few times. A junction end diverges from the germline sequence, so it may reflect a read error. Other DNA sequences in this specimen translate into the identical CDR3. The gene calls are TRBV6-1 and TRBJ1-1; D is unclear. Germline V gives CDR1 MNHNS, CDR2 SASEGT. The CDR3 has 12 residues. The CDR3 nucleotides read TGTGCTAGCATCCCAGACGGACGGCGGGCTTTCTTT. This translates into CASIPDGRRAFF.

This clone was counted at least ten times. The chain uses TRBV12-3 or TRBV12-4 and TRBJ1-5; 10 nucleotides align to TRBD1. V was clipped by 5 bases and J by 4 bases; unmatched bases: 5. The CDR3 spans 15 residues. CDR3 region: CASSRDRGLNQPQHF. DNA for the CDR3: TGTGCCAGCAGTCGGGACAGGGGACTAAATCAGCCCCAGCATTTT.

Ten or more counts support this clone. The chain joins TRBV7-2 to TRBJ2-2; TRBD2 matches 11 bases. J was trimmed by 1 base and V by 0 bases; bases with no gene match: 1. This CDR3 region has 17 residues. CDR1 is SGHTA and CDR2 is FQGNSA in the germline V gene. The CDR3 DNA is TGTGCCAGCAGCTTAGCCACTAGCGGGAGGAACACCGGGGAGCTGTTTTTT. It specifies CASSLATSGRNTGELFF.

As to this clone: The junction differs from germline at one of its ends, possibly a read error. The CDR3 loop is CSARELAGGHINDEQYF. CDR3 nucleotides: TGCAGTGCTAGAGAACTAGCGGGAGGGCACATAAATGACGAGCAGTACTTT. V is TRBV20-1 and J is TRBJ2-7; 13 bases align to TRBD2. CDR1 DFQATT and CDR2 SNEGSKA come from the germline V gene (reference sequence). The CDR3 spans 17 residues.

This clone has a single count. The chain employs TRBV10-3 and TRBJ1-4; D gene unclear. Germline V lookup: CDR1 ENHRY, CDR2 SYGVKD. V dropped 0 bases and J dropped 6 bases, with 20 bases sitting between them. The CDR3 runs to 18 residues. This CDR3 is CAISESGSWRQKYEKLFF. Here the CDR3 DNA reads TGTGCCATCAGTGAGTCCGGCAGTTGGCGGCAAAAGTATGAAAAACTGTTTTTT.

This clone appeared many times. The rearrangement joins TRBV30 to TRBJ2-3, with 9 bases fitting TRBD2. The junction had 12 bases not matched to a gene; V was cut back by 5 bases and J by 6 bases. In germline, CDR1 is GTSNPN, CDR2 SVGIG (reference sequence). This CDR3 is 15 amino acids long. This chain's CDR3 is CAWGPRGGGEDTQYF. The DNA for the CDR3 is TGTGCCTGGGGTCCTAGGGGCGGGGGGGAGGATACGCAGTATTTT.

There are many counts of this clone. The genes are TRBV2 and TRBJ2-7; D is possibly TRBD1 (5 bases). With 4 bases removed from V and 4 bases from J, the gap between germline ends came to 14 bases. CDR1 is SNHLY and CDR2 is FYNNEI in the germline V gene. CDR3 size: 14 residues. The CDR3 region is CASSGGRTHYEQYF. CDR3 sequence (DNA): TGTGCCAGCAGTGGGGGCAGGACCCATTACGAGCAGTACTTC.

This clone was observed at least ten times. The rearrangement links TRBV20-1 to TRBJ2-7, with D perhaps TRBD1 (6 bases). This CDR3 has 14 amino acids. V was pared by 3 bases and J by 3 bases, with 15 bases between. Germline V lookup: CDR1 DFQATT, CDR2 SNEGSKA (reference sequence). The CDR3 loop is CSASRRDKGYEQYF. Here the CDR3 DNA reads TGCAGTGCTAGCCGCCGGGACAAGGGCTACGAGCAGTACTTC.

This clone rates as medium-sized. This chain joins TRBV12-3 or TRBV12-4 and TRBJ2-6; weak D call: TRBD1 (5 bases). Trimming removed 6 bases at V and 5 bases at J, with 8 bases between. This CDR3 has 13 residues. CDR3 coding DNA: TGTGCCAGCAGAAAGGACAGGGCCAACGTCCTGACTTTC. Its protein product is CASRKDRANVLTF.

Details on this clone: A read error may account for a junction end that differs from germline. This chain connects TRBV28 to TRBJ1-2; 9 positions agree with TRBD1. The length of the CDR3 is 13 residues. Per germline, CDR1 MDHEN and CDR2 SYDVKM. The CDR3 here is CASILQGAEGYTF. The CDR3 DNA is TGTGCCAGCATTTTACAGGGGGCAGAAGGCTACACCTTC.

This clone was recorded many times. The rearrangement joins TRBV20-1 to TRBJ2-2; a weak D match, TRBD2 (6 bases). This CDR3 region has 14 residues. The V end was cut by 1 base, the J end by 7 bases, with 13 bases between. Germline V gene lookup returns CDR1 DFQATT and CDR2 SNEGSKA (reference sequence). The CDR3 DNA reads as TGCAGTGCTAGAGCAAGCGGGTCCGGCGGGGAGCTGTTTTTT. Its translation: CSARASGSGGELFF.

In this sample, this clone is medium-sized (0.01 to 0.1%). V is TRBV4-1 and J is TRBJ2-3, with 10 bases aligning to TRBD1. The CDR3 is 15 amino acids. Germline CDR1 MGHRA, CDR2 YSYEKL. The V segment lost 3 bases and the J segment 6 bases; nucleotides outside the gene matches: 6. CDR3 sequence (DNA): TGCGCCAGCAGCCAGCCGGGACAGGGGATCGATACGCAGTATTTT. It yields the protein CASSQPGQGIDTQYF.

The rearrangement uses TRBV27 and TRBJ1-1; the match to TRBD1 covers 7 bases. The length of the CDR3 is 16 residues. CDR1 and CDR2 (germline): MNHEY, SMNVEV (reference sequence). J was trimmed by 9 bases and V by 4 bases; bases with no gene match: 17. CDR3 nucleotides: TGTGCCAGCAGTTCCTGGACAGGTGCCGCAACCAGCCAAGCTTTCTTT. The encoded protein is CASSSWTGAATSQAFF.

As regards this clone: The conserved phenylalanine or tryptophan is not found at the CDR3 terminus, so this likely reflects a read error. CDR3 sequence: CATSDYGAPSTYTQYS. The DNA of the CDR3 is TGTGCCACCAGTGATTACGGCGCGCCTAGCACATATACACAGTATTCT. The chain recombines TRBV24-1 with TRBJ2-3; a weak D match, TRBD2 (5 bases). The V gene's germline CDR1 is KGHDR and CDR2 SFDVKD. The CDR3 runs 16 residues.